Listed here are 2 T cell receptor beta chains from one sample, sequenced in a study of control samples from healthy donors and cancer patients. The assay was immunoSEQ multiplex PCR, and TCRdb's table has in-frame clones only and misses some. The profile covers roughly 140,000 clones, with 93% appearing a single time and roughly 2.3% taken by the ten largest. Sequencing was done on a sample of blood. Receptors were obtained from a man over 45 in good health.

The chain uses TRBV13 and TRBJ2-7; D may be TRBD2 (5 bases). CDR1 is PRHDT, CDR2 FYEKMQ, per germline (reference sequence). The ends were cut back, 3 bases at V and 0 bases at J, with 12 bases in the middle. The CDR3 totals 15 residues. The CDR3 DNA reads as TGTGCCAGCAGCTTTCGGGGAATGGGCTCCTACGAGCAGTACTTC. It translates to CASSFRGMGSYEQYF.

The V gene is TRBV3-1 (or the pseudogene TRBV3-2), the J gene TRBJ2-1; D is unclear. V shed 1 base and J shed 6 bases, with 16 bases lying between them. Germline V gene lookup returns CDR1 LGHDT and CDR2 YNNKEL (reference sequence). The CDR3 is made up of 16 amino acids. The CDR3 region is CASSQGTTFWGNEQFF. The CDR3 DNA reads as TGTGCCAGCAGCCAAGGGACCACCTTTTGGGGCAATGAGCAGTTCTTC.